The sample holds many counts of the clone carrying this T cell receptor beta chain. Its antigen is unidentified. The data were obtained in a study of early T cells in non-severe SARS-CoV-2 infection. Study summary: Unpaired chains resulted from sequencing bulk RNA of unsorted whole blood.

Broader study findings: The VDJdb matching leaned toward anti-spike CD8 responses and overlooked private and CD4 specificities.

Tagging with unique molecular identifiers was applied to individual cDNA molecules. TCRdb processed the 5' RACE reads anew with MiXCR; each CDR3 protein has one entry. The sample lists approximately 66,000 distinct CDR3 sequences, about 13% seen once, with about 5% in the top ten. The specimen sequenced was whole blood. The source of this sequence is an adult who was a healthcare worker with PCR-confirmed SARS-CoV-2 infection or an uninfected control (not recorded which).

As DNA, the CDR3 is TGTGCCAGCAGCCAAACGATGTCTAACTATGGCTACACCTTC. This gives the protein CASSQTMSNYGYTF. The rearrangement links TRBV3-1 to TRBJ1-2; D not certain. The V end was cut by 2 bases, the J end by 0 bases, with 7 bases between. The CDR3 length is 14 residues. Germline-derived CDR1 and CDR2 are LGHDT and YNNKEL (reference sequence). The full variable domain, in which reference TRBV3-1 and TRBJ1-2 provide the parts outside the CDR3, is DTAVSQTPKYLVTQMGNDKSIKCEQNLGHDTMYWYKQDSKKFLKIMFSYNNKELIINETVPNRFSPKSPDKAHLNLHINSLELGDSAVYFCASSQTMSNYGYTFGSGTRLTVV.